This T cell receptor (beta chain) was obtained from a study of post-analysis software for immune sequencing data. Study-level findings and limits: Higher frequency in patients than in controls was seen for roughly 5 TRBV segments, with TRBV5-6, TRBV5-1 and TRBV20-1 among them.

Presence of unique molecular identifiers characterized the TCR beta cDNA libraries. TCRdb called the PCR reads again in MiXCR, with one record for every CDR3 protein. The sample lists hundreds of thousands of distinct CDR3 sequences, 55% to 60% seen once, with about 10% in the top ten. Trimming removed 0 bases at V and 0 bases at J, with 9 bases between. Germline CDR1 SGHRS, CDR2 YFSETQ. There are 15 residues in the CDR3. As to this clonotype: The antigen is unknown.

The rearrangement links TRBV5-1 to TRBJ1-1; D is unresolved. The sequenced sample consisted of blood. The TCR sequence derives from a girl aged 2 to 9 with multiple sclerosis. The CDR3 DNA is TGCGCCAGCAGCTTGGACAGTCCTATGAACACTGAAGCTTTCTTT. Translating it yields CASSLDSPMNTEAFF. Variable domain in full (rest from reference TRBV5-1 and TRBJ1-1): KAGVTQTPRYLIKTRGQQVTLSCSPISGHRSVSWYQQTPGQGLQFLFEYFSETQRNKGNFPGRFSGRQFSNSRSEMNVSTLELGDSALYLCASSLDSPMNTEAFFGQGTRLTVV.